This T cell receptor (beta chain) derives from a study of control samples from healthy donors and cancer patients. Using immunoSEQ multiplex PCR, the repertoire was profiled, and TCRdb retains in-frame clones only, with some absent. The top ten clones hold 13% to 15% of a sample with 110,000 to 150,000 clones, over 90% of them seen once. The germline CDR1 and CDR2 sequences are MNHEY and SVGAGI. The V segment lost 6 bases and the J segment 0 bases; nucleotides outside the gene matches: 4. The CDR3 sequence is 15 residues long. The gene calls are TRBV6-5 and TRBJ1-3; TRBD1 matches 8 bases. The origin of this receptor is a man in his sixties with colorectal cancer. The sequencing sample was made of PBMCs. The CDR3 DNA reads TGTGCCAGCAGCCAGGACAGGGTCTCTGGAAACACCATATATTTT. Its translation: CASSQDRVSGNTIYF.